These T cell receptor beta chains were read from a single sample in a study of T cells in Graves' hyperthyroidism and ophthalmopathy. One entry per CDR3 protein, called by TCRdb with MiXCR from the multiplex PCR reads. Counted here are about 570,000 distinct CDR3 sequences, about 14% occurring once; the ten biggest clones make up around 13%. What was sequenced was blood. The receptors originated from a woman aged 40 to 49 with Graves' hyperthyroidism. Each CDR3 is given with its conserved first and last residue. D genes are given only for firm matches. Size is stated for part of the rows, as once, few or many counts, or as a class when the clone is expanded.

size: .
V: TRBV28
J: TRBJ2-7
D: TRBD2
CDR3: CASSSLRGGRAYEQYF
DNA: TGTGCCAGCAGTTCCCTCCGAGGAGGGAGGGCCTACGAGCAGTACTTC

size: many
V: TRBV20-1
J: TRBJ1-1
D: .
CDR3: CSAMPLSRISEAFF
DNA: TGCAGTGCCATGCCGTTATCCAGGATCTCTGAAGCTTTCTTT

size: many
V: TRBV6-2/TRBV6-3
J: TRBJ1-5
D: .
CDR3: CASSYGYRNQPQHF
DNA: TGTGCCAGCAGTTACGGCTACAGGAATCAGCCCCAGCATTTT

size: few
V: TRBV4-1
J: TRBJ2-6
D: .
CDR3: CASSQDPTGLGANVLTF
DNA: TGCGCCAGCAGCCAAGACCCCACAGGGCTCGGGGCCAACGTCCTGACTTTC

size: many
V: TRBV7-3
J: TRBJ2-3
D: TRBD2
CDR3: CASSLRSSGRISDTQYF
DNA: TGTGCCAGCAGCTTAAGGTCTAGCGGGAGGATATCGGATACGCAGTATTTT

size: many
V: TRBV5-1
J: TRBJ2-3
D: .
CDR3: CASSLVGILSTDTQYF
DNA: TGCGCCAGCAGCTTGGTGGGTATACTGTCCACAGATACGCAGTATTTT

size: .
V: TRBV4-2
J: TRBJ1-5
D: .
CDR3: CASSQGRSGSDDQPQHF
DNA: TGTGCCAGCAGCCAAGGGAGGAGTGGCAGCGACGATCAGCCCCAGCATTTT

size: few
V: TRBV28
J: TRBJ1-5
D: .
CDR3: CASSPGAGEQPQHF
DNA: TGTGCCAGCAGTCCAGGGGCAGGCGAGCAGCCCCAGCATTTT

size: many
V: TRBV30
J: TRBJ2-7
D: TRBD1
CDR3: CAWSVLGQGANEQYF
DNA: TGTGCCTGGAGTGTTTTAGGGCAGGGGGCAAATGAGCAGTACTTC

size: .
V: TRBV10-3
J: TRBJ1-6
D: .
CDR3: CAISQGNNSPLHF
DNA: TGTGCCATCAGTCAGGGAAATAATTCACCCCTCCACTTT

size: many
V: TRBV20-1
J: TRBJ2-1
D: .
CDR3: CSARVAGTSSYNEQFF
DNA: TGCAGTGCTAGGGTTGCGGGGACGAGCTCCTACAATGAGCAGTTCTTC

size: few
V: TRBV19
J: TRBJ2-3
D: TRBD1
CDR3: CASSDRDLRDTQYF
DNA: TGTGCCAGTAGCGACAGGGATTTGAGAGATACGCAGTATTTT

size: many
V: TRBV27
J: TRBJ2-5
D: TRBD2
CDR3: CASTKIGLAGVGDRETQYF
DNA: TGTGCCAGCACCAAAATCGGACTAGCGGGAGTTGGTGACAGAGAGACCCAGTACTTC

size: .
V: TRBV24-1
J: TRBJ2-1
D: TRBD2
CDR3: CATSRAGGYNEQFF
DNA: TGTGCCACCTCTCGAGCGGGAGGCTACAATGAGCAGTTCTTC

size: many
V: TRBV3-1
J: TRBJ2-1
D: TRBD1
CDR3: CASSSIQGAYNEQFF
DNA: TGTGCCAGCAGCTCGATACAGGGGGCCTACAATGAGCAGTTCTTC

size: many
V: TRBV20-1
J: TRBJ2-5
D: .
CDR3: CSARFALLVEETQYF
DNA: TGCAGTGCTCGTTTTGCTCTTCTAGTCGAAGAGACCCAGTACTTC

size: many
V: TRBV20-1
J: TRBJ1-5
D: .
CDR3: CSGGQSGLGNQPQHF
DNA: TGCAGTGGGGGACAATCGGGCCTTGGCAATCAGCCCCAGCATTTT

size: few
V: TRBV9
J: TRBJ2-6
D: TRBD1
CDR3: CASSVRTGLSGANVLTF
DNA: TGTGCCAGCAGCGTACGGACAGGTCTCTCTGGGGCCAACGTCCTGACTTTC

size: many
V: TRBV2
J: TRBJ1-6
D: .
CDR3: CASSRTGDNSPLHF
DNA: TGTGCCAGCAGCCGGACCGGGGACAATTCACCCCTCCACTTT

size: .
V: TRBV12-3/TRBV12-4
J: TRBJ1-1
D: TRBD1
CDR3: CASRLQGAHTEAFF
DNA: TGTGCCAGCAGACTACAGGGGGCTCACACTGAAGCTTTCTTT

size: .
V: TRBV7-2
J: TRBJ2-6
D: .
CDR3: CASSLAGSGSGANVLTF
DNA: TGTGCCAGCAGCTTAGCGGGGTCCGGGTCTGGGGCCAACGTCCTGACTTTC

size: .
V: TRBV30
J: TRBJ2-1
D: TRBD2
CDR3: CAWKGLAGPNEQFF
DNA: TGTGCCTGGAAGGGACTAGCGGGCCCCAATGAGCAGTTCTTC

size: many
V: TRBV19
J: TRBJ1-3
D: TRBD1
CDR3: CASSNQGARGNTIYF
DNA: TGTGCCAGTAGTAACCAGGGGGCACGAGGAAACACCATATATTTT

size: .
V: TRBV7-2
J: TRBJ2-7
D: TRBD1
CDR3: CASSVRGQGIYEQYF
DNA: TGTGCCAGCAGCGTCCGCGGACAGGGTATCTACGAGCAGTACTTC

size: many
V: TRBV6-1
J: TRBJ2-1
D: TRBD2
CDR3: CASSEPHSGPYNEQFF
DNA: TGTGCCAGCAGTGAACCCCATAGCGGGCCTTACAATGAGCAGTTCTTC

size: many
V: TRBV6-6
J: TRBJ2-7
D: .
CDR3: CASSYSRVGEQYF
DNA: TGTGCCAGCAGTTATTCCAGGGTCGGCGAGCAGTACTTC

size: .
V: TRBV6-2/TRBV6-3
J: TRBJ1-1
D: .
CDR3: CASKKGGNTEAFF
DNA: TGTGCCAGCAAAAAGGGGGGAAACACTGAAGCTTTCTTT

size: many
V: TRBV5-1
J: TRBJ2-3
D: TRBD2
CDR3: CASSLGLAGETDTQYF
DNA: TGCGCCAGCAGCTTGGGACTAGCGGGAGAAACAGATACGCAGTATTTT

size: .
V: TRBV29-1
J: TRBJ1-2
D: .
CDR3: CSVNRAVKYGYTF
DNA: TGCAGCGTCAACAGGGCGGTTAAGTATGGCTACACCTTC